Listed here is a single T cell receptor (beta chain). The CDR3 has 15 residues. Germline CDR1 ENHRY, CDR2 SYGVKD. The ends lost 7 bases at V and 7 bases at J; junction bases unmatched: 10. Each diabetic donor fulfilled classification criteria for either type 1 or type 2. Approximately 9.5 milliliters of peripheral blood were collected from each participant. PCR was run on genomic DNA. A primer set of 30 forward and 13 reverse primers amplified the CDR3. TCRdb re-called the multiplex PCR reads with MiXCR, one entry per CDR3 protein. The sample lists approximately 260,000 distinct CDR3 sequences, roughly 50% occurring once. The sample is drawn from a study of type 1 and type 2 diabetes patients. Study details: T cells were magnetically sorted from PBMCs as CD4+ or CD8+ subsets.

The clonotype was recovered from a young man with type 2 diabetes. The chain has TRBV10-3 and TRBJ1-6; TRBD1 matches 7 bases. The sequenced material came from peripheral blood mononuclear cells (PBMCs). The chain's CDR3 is CAIKNPGQVNSPLHF. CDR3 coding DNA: TGTGCCATCAAAAACCCCGGACAGGTCAATTCACCCCTCCACTTT.